The text below deals with one T cell receptor (beta chain). These data originate in a study of blood T cell repertoires in COVID-19. The method was immunoSEQ multiplex PCR; TCRdb's version includes in-frame clones alone and lacks a portion of them. The top ten hold approximately 5.1% of the sample, which has approximately 150,000 clones, over 70% seen once. V was cut by 6 bases and J by 0 bases, with 8 bases left in between. CDR1 and CDR2 from the germline V gene are MDHEN and SYDVKM. The CDR3 length is 13 residues. This chain connects TRBV28 to TRBJ1-1, with a tentative D call TRBD1 (5 bases). Sequencing was carried out using PBMCs or T cells enriched from blood (not recorded which). This sequence originates from a man in his 70s who had been exposed to COVID-19. CDR3 sequence: CASRGPMNTEAFF. In DNA, the CDR3 is TGTGCCAGCAGGGGGCCGATGAACACTGAAGCTTTCTTT.